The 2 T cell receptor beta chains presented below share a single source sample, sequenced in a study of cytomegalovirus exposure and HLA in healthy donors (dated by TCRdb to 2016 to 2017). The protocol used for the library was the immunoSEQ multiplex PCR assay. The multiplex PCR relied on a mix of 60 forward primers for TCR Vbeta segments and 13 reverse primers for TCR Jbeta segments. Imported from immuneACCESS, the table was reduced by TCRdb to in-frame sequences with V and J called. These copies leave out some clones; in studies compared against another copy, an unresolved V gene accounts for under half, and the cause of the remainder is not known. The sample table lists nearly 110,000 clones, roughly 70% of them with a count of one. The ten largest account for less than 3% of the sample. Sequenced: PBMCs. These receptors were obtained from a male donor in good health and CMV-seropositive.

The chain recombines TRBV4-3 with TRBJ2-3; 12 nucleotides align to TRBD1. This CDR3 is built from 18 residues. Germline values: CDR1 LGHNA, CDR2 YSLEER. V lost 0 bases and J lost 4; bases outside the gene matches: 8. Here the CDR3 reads CASSQDIFRDRGPDTQYF. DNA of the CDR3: TGCGCCAGCAGCCAAGATATCTTCCGGGACAGGGGGCCAGATACGCAGTATTTT.

CDR3 sequence: CSAGQGKETQYF. In DNA form, the CDR3 reads TGCAGTGCGGGGCAGGGTAAAGAGACCCAGTACTTC. V is TRBV29-1 and J is TRBJ2-5; D might be TRBD2 (6 bases). This CDR3 has 12 amino acids. Germline V gene data show CDR1 as SQVTM and CDR2 as ANQGSEA. The full variable domain, with the rest looked up from reference TRBV29-1 and TRBJ2-5, is SAVISQKPSRDICQRGTSLTIQCQVDSQVTMMFWYRQQPGQSLTLIATANQGSEATYESGFVIDKFPISRPNLTFSTLTVSNMSPEDSSIYLCSAGQGKETQYFGPGTRLLVL.